This TCR beta chain was retrieved from a study of cytomegalovirus exposure and HLA in healthy donors. Across the study: From donors who were HLA-typed, an early data release held around 80 million unique TCRs.

Donors had nominal health at sampling but likely had unrecorded immune exposures. Germline V gene lookup returns CDR1 SGHDT and CDR2 YYEEEE. The V and J ends lost 4 bases and 6 bases respectively, with 13 bases between them. This CDR3 has 13 residues. Use of 60 Vbeta and 13 Jbeta primers characterized the PCR. The table came from immunoSEQ multiplex PCR; TCRdb's copy has only in-frame clones and leaves some out. The sample yields around 100,000 clones, around 70% seen once. Sequenced: PBMCs. This chain connects TRBV5-6 to TRBJ1-1, with D uncertain. The clonotype comes from a man aged 25 to 40 in good health and CMV-seropositive. Here the CDR3 reads CASSPEMGSEAFF. CDR3 nucleotides: TGTGCCAGCAGCCCGGAGATGGGTTCTGAAGCTTTCTTT.